One T cell receptor (beta chain) is described in this entry. Its target is unknown. This record comes from a study of cytomegalovirus exposure and HLA in healthy donors. Study-wide findings and caveats: Association of a missense DCLRE1C variant with TCR beta V- and J-gene trimming was reported in a later analysis.

This CDR3 has 16 amino acids. Unmatched junction bases numbered 2, after V lost 0 bases and J lost 4 bases. Looked up from germline, CDR1 is PRHDT and CDR2 is FYEKMQ (reference sequence). In the PCR, 60 Vbeta and 13 Jbeta primers were used. The repertoire was sequenced with immunoSEQ multiplex PCR; TCRdb's copy has only in-frame clones and lacks some. The sample has about 140,000 clones, roughly four fifths seen once. The specimen sequenced was PBMCs. The chain combines TRBV13 with TRBJ2-7; 14 bases fit TRBD2. The sequence came from a woman in her 50s in good health and CMV-seronegative. CDR3 sequence: CASSLGGLAGGYEQYF. In DNA, the CDR3 is TGTGCCAGCAGCTTAGGCGGACTAGCGGGGGGATACGAGCAGTACTTC.